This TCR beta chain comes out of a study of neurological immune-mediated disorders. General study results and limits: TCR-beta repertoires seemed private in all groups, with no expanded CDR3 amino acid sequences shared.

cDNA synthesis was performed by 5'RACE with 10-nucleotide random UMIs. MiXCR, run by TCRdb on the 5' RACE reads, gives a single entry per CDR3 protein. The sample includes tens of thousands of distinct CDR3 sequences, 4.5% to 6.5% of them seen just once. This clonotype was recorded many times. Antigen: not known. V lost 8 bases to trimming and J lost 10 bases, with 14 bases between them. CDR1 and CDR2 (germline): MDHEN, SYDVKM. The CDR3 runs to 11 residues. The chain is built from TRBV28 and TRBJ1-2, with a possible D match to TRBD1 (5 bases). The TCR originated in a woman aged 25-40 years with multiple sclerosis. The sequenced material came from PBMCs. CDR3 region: CASRQGISYTF. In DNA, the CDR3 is TGTGCCAGCCGCCAGGGCATCTCCTACACCTTC.